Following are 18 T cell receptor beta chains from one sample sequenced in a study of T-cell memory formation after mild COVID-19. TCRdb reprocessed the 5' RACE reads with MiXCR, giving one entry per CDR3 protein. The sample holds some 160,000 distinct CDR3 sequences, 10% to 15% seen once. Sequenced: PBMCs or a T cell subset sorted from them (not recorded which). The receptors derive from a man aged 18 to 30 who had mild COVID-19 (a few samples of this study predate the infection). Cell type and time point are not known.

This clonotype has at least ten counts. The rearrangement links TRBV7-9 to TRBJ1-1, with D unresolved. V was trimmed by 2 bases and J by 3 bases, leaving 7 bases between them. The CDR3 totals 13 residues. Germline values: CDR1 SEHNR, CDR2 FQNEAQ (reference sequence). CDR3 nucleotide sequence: TGTGCCAGCAGCTTATCAGCTGACACTGAAGCTTTCTTT. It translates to CASSLSADTEAFF.

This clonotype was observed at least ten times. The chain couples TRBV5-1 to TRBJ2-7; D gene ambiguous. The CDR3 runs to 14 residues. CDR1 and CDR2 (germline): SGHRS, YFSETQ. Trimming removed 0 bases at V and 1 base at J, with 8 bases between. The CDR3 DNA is TGCGCCAGCAGCTTGGACAGCGATTCCTACGAGCAGTACTTC. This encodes CASSLDSDSYEQYF.

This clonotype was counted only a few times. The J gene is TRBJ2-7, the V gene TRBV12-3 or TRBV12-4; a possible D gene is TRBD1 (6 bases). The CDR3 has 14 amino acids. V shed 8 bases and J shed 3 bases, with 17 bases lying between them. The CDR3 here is CASQRDTGNYEQYF. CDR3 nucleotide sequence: TGTGCCAGCCAACGGGACACGGGGAACTACGAGCAGTACTTC.

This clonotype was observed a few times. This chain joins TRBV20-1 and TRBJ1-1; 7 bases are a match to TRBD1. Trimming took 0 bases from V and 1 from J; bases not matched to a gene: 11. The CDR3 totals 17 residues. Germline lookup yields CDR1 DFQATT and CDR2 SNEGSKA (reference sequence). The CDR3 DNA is TGCAGTGCTAGAGACCGGGACAGAGTATGGAGGAACACTGAAGCTTTCTTT. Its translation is CSARDRDRVWRNTEAFF.

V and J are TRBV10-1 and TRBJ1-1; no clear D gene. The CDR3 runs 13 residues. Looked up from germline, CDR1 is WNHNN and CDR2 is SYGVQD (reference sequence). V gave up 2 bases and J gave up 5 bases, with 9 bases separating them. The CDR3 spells CASSEERETEAFF. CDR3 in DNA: TGCGCCAGCAGTGAGGAAAGGGAAACTGAAGCTTTCTTT.

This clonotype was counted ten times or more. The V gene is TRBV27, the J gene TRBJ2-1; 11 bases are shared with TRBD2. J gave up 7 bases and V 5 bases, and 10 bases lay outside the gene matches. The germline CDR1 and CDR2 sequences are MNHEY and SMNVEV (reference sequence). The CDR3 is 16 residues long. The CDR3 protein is CASSPTSTSGANEQFF. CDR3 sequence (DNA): TGTGCCAGCAGTCCAACATCGACTAGCGGGGCAAATGAGCAGTTCTTC.

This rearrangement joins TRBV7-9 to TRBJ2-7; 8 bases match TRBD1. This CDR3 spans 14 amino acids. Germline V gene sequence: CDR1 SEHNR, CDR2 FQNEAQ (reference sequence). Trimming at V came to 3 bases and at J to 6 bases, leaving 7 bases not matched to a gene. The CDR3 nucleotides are TGTGCCAGCAGCTTTGGACAGGGAGTAAGCGAGCAGTACGTC. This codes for CASSFGQGVSEQYV.

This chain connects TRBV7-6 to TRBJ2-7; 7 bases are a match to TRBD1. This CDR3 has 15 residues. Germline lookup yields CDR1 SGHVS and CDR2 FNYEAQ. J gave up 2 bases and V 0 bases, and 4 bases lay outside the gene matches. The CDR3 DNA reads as TGTGCCAGCAGCTTAGCGGGAGACAGGGCCTACGAGCAGTACTTC. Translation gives CASSLAGDRAYEQYF.

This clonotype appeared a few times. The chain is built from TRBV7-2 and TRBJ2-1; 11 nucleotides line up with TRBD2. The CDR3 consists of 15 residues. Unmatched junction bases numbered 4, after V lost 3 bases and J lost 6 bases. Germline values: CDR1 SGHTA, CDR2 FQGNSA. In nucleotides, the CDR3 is TGTGCCAGCAGCTTGGGACTAGCGGCTCGCAATGAGCAGTTCTTC. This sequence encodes CASSLGLAARNEQFF.

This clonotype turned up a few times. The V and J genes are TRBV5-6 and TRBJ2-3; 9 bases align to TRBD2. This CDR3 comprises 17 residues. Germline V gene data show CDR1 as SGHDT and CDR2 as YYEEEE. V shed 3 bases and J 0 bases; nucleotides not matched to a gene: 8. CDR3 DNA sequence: TGTGCCAGCAGCTGGTCAGCGGGGGGCCTTAGCACAGATACGCAGTATTTT. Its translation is CASSWSAGGLSTDTQYF.

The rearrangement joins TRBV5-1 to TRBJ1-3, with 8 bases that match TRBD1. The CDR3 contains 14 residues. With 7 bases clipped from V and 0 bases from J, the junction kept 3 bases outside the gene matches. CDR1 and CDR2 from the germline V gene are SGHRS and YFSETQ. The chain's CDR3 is CASGDRNSGNTIYF. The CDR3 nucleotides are TGCGCCAGCGGGGACAGGAACTCTGGAAACACCATATATTTT.

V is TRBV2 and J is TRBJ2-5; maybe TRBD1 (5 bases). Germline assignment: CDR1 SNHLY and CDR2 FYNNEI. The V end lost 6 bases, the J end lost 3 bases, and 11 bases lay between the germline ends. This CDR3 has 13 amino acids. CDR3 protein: CASRRDREETQYF. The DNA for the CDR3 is TGTGCCAGCAGAAGAGACAGAGAAGAGACCCAGTACTTC.

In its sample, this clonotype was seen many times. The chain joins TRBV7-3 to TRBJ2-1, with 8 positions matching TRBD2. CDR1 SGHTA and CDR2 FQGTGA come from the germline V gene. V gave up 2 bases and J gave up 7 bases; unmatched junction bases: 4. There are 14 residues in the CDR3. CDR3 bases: TGTGCCAGCAGCTTATACGGGGGGGAAAATGAGCAGTTCTTC. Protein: CASSLYGGENEQFF.

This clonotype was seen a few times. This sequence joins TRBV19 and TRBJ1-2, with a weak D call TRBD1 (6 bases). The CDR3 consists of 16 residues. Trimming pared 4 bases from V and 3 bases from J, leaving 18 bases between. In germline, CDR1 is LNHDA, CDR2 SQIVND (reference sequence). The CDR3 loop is CASSTSRDIDHYGYTF. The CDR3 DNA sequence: TGTGCCAGTAGTACTTCCCGGGACATAGATCACTATGGCTACACCTTC.

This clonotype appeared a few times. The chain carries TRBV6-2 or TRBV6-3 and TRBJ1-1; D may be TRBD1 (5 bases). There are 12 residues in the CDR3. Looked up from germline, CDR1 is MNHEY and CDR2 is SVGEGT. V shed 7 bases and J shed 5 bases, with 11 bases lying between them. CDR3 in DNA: TGTGCCAGCAAATGGGACGATACTGAAGCTTTCTTT. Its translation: CASKWDDTEAFF.

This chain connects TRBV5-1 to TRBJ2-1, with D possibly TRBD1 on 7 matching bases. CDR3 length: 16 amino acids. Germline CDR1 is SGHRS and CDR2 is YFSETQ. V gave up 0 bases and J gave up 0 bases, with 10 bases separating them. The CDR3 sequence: CASSLGQGGSYNEQFF. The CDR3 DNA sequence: TGCGCCAGCAGCTTGGGTCAGGGGGGCTCCTACAATGAGCAGTTCTTC. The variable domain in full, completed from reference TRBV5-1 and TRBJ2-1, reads KAGVTQTPRYLIKTRGQQVTLSCSPISGHRSVSWYQQTPGQGLQFLFEYFSETQRNKGNFPGRFSGRQFSNSRSEMNVSTLELGDSALYLCASSLGQGGSYNEQFFGPGTRLTVL.

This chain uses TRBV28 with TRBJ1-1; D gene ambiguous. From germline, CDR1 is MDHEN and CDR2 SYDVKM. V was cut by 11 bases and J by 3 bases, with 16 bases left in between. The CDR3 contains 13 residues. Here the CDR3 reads CASYLPADTEAFF. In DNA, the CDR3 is TGTGCCTCCTATTTACCGGCTGACACTGAAGCTTTCTTT.

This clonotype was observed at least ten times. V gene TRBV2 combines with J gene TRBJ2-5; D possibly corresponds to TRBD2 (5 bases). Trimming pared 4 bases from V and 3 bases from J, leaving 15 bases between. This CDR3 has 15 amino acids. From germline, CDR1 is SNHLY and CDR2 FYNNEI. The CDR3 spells CASSVGSGYEETQYF. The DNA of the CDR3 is TGTGCCAGCAGTGTAGGGTCGGGGTACGAAGAGACCCAGTACTTC.